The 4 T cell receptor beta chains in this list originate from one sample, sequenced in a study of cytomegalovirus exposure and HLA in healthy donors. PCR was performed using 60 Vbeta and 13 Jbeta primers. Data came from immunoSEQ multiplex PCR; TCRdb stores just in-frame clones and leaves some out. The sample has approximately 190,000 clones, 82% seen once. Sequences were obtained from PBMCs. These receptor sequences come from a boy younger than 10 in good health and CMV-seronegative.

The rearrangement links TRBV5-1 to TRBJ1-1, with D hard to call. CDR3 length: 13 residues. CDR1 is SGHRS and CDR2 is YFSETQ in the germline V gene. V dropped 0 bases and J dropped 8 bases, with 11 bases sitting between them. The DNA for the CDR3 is TGCGCCAGCAGCTTGGACCTATTGTCCGAAGCTTTCTTT. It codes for CASSLDLLSEAFF.

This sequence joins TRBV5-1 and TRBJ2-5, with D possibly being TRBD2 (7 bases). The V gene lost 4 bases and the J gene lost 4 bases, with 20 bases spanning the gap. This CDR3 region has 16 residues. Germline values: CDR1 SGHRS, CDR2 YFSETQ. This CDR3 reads CASSRTTRGAGETQYF. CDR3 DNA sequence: TGCGCCAGCAGCAGGACCACCCGGGGGGCAGGAGAGACCCAGTACTTC.

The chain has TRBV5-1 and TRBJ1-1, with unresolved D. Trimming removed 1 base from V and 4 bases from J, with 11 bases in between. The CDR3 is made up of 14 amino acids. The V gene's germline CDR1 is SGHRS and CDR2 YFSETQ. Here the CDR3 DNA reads TGCGCCAGCAGCTTGTTGAGTGGTGGCACTGAAGCTTTCTTT. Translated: CASSLLSGGTEAFF.

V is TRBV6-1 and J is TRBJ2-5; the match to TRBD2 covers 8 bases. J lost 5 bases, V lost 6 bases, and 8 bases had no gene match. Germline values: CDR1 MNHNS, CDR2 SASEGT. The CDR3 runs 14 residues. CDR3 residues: CASRSAGGSETQYF. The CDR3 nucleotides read TGTGCCAGCAGGAGCGCGGGGGGCTCGGAGACCCAGTACTTC.